This entry features one T cell receptor beta chain sequence. Its antigen is as yet unknown. The CDR3 contains 14 residues. Per germline, CDR1 DFQATT and CDR2 SNEGSKA (reference sequence). The sample belongs to a study of identical twins. The study, taken as a whole, reports: Insertions were fewer in abundant cord blood beta clonotypes, whereas memory repertoires showed none of this pattern.

MiXCR, run by TCRdb on the 5' RACE reads, gives a single entry per CDR3 protein. The sample lists some 1,700,000 distinct CDR3 sequences, less than 35% occurring once. The sequenced sample consisted of cord blood. The sequence derives from a newborn girl in good health. The rearrangement joins TRBV20-1 to TRBJ1-6, with TRBD1 matching over 8 bases. CDR3 in amino acids: CTPRQGISNSPLHF. CDR3 sequence (DNA): TGCACCCCCAGACAGGGGATTTCGAATTCACCCCTCCACTTT.